This T cell receptor (beta chain) is drawn from a study of T cell changes during pregnancy in multiple sclerosis. Germline CDR1 is MDHEN and CDR2 is SYDVKM. J lost 4 bases, V lost 2 bases, and 3 bases had no gene match. The CDR3 runs 14 residues. Clones were read by immunoSEQ multiplex PCR, and TCRdb kept only the in-frame ones, dropping some. Among tens of thousands of clones listed, 85% to 90% were seen once. The count of this clone is one. The receptor's source is a female donor with multiple sclerosis, enrolled in a pregnancy study. Sample: CD4+ T cells from peripheral blood mononuclear cells, taken in the first trimester of pregnancy. This chain connects TRBV28 to TRBJ1-2, with TRBD1 matching 8 bases. For the CDR3, the DNA is TGTGCCAGCAGTTTAGCAGGGGGCATCTATGGCTACACCTTC. Translating it yields CASSLAGGIYGYTF.